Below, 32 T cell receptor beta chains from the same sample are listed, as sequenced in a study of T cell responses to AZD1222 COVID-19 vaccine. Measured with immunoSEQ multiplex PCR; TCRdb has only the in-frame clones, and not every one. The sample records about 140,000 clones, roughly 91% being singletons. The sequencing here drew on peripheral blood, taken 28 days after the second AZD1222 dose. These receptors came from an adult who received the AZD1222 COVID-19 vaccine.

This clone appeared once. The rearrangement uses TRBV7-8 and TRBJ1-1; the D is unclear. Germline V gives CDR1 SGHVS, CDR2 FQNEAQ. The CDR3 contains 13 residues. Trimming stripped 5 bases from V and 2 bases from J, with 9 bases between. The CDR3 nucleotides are TGTGCCAGCAGCCGCCAGAAAAACACTGAAGCTTTCTTT. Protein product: CASSRQKNTEAFF. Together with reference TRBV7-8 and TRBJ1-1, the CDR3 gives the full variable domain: GAGVSQSPRYKVAKRGQDVALRCDPISGHVSLFWYQQALGQGPEFLTYFQNEAQLDKSGLPSDRFFAERPEGSVSTLKIQRTQQEDSAVYLCASSRQKNTEAFFGQGTRLTVV.

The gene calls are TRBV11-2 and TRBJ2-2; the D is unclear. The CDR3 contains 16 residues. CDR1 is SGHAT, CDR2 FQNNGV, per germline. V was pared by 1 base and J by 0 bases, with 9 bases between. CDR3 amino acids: CASSLARTTNTGELFF. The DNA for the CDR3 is TGTGCCAGCAGCTTAGCACGGACCACGAACACCGGGGAGCTGTTTTTT.

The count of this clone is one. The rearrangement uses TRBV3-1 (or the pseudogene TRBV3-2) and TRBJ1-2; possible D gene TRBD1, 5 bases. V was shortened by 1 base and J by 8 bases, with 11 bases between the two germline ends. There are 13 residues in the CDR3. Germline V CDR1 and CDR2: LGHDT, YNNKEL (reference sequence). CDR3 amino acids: CASSQVERDGYTF. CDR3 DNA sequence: TGTGCCAGCAGCCAAGTCGAAAGGGACGGCTACACCTTC.

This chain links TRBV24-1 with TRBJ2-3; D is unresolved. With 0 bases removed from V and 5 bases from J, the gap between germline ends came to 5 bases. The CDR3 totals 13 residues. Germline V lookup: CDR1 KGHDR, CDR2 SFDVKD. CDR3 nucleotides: TGTGCCACCAGTGATTTGCTGGGAGATACGCAGTATTTT. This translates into CATSDLLGDTQYF.

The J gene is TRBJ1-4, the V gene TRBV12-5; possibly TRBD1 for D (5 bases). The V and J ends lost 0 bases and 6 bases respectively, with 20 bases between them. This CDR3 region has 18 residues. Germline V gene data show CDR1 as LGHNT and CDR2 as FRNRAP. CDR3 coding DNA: TGTGCTAGTGGTTTGGTATTGTTCGGGGGATCAGTGGATGAAAAACTGTTTTTT. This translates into CASGLVLFGGSVDEKLFF.

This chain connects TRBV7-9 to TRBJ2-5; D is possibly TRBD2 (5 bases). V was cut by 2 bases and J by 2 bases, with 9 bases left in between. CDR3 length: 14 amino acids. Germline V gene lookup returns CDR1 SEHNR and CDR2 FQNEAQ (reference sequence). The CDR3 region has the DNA TGTGCCAGCAGCTTAAGAGGGAGTCAAGAGACCCAGTACTTC. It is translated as CASSLRGSQETQYF.

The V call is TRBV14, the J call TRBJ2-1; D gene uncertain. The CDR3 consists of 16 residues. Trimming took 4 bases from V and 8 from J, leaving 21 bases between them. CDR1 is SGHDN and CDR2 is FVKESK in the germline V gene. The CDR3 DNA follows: TGTGCCAGCAGCCCGAGTCTGGCCTTCGGAAGGTATGAGCAGTTCTTC. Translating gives CASSPSLAFGRYEQFF.

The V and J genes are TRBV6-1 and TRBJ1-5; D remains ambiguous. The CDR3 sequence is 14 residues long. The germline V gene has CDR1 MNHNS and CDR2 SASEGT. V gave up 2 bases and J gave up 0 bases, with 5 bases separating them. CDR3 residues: CASSEKYSNQPQHF. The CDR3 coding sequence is TGTGCCAGCAGTGAAAAGTATAGCAATCAGCCCCAGCATTTT.

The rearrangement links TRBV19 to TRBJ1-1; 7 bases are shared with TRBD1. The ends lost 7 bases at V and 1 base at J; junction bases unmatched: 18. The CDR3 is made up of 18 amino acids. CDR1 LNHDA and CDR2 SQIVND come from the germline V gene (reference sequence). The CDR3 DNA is TGTGCCAGTAAGGGCCCGGGCACCAACAGGGGCGGGAACACTGAAGCTTTCTTT. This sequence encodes CASKGPGTNRGGNTEAFF. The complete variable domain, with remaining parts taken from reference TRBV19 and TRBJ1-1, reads DGGITQSPKYLFRKEGQNVTLSCEQNLNHDAMYWYRQDPGQGLRLIYYSQIVNDFQKGDIAEGYSVSREKKESFPLTVTSAQKNPTAFYLCASKGPGTNRGGNTEAFFGQGTRLTVV.

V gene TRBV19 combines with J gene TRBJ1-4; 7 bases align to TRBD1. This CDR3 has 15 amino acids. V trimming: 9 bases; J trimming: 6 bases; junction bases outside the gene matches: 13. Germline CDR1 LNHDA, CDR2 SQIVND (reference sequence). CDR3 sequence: CASQGGWLWDEKLFF. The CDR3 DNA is TGTGCCAGCCAAGGGGGCTGGCTTTGGGATGAAAAACTGTTTTTT. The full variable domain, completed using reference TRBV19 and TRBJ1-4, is DGGITQSPKYLFRKEGQNVTLSCEQNLNHDAMYWYRQDPGQGLRLIYYSQIVNDFQKGDIAEGYSVSREKKESFPLTVTSAQKNPTAFYLCASQGGWLWDEKLFFGSGTQLSVL.

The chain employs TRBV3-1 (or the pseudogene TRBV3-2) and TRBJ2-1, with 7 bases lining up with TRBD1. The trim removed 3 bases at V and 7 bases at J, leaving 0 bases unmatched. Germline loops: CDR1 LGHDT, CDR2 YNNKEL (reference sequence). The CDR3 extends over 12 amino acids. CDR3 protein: CASSHRGNEQFF. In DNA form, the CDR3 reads TGTGCCAGCAGCCACAGGGGGAATGAGCAGTTCTTC.

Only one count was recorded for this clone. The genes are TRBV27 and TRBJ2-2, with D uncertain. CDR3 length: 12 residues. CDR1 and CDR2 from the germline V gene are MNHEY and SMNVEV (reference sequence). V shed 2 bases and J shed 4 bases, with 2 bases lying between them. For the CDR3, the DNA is TGTGCCAGCAGTTTAGGCACCGGGGAGCTGTTTTTT. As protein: CASSLGTGELFF.

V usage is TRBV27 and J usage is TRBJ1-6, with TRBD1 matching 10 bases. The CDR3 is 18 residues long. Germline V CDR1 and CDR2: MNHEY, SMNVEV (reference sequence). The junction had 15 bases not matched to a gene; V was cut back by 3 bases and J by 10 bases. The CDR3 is CASSLIRDRGVGRSPLHF. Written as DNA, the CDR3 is TGTGCCAGCAGTTTGATTCGGGACAGGGGAGTAGGGAGATCACCCCTCCACTTT.

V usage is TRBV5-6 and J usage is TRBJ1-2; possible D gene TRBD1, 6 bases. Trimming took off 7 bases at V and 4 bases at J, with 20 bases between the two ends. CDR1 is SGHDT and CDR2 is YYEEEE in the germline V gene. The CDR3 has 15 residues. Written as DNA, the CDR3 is TGTGCCAGCGGTGACAGGCAGCTTCGGGGCTATGGCTACACCTTC. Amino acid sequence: CASGDRQLRGYGYTF.

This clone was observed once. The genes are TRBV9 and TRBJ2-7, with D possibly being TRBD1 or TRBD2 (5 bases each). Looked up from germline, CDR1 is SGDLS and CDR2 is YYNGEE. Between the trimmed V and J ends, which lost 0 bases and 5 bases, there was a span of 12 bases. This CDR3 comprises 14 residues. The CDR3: CASSVGGRGDEQYF. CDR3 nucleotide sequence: TGTGCCAGCAGCGTAGGGGGGAGAGGGGACGAGCAGTACTTC. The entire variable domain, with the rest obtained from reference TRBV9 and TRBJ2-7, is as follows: DSGVTQTPKHLITATGQRVTLRCSPRSGDLSVYWYQQSLDQGLQFLIQYYNGEERAKGNILERFSAQQFPDLHSELNLSSLELGDSALYFCASSVGGRGDEQYFGPGTRLTVT.

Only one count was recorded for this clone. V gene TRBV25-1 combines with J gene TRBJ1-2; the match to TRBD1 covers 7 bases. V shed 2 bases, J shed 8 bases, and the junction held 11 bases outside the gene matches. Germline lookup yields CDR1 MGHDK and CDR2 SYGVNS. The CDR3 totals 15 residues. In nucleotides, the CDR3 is TGTGCCAGCAGTGAACACAGGGGTTCGGGCGAGGGCTACACCTTC. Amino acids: CASSEHRGSGEGYTF.

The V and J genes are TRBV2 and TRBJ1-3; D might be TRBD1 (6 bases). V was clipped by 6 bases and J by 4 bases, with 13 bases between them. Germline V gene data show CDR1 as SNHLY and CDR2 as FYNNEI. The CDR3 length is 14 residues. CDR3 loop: CASRLRGLGNTIYF. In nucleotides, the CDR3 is TGTGCCAGCAGACTCCGGGGGCTAGGAAACACCATATATTTT.

The CDR3 nucleotides are TGTGCCAGTAGTGCGAAGGGACTAGCGGGAGTCTTGGCCAAAAACATTCAGTACTTC. It codes for CASSAKGLAGVLAKNIQYF. This chain links TRBV19 with TRBJ2-4; 14 positions match TRBD2. V gave up 5 bases and J gave up 1 base; unmatched junction bases: 10. CDR3 size: 19 residues. The germline V gene has CDR1 LNHDA and CDR2 SQIVND (reference sequence).

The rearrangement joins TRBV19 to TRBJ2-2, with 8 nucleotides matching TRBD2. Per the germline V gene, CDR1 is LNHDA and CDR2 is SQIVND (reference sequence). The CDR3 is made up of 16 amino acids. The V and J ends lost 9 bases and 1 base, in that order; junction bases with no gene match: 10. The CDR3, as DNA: TGTGCCAGCCGTCGGAGCGGGAGAGGGAACACCGGGGAGCTGTTTTTT. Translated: CASRRSGRGNTGELFF.

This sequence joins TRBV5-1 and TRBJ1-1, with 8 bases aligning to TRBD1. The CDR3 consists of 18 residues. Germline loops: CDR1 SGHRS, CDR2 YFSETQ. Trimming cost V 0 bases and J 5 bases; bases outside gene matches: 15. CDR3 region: CASSLGRRQGKGGTEAFF. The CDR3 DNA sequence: TGCGCCAGCAGCTTGGGGCGTCGACAGGGGAAAGGGGGGACTGAAGCTTTCTTT. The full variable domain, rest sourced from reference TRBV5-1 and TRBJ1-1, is KAGVTQTPRYLIKTRGQQVTLSCSPISGHRSVSWYQQTPGQGLQFLFEYFSETQRNKGNFPGRFSGRQFSNSRSEMNVSTLELGDSALYLCASSLGRRQGKGGTEAFFGQGTRLTVV.

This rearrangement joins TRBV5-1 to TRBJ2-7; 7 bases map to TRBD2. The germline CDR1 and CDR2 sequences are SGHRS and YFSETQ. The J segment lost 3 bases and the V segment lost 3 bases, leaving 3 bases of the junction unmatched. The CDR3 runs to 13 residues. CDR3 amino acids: CASSWTGGYEQYF. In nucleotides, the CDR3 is TGCGCCAGCAGCTGGACGGGGGGCTACGAGCAGTACTTC.

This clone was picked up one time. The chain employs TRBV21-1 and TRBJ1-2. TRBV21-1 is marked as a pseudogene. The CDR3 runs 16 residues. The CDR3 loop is CASSRTGRPTNYGYTF. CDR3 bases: TGTGCCAGCAGCAGAACGGGACGGCCTACTAACTATGGCTACACCTTC.

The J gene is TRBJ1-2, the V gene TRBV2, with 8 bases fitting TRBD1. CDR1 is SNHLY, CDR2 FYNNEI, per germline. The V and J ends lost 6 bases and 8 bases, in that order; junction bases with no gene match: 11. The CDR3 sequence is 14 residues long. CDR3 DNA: TGTGCCAGCAGGGCGACAGGGGATGTAGGCGGCTACACCTTC. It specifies CASRATGDVGGYTF.

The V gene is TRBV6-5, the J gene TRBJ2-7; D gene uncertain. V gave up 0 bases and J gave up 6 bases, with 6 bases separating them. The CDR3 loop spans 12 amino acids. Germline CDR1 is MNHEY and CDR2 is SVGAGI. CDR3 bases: TGTGCCAGCAGTTACTCCGGGCGCGAGCAGTACTTC. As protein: CASSYSGREQYF.

The CDR3 nucleotides are TGTGCCAGCAGTGAAGCCCCCGGGGTCGGGACTGGTCCTGGGGCCAACGTCCTGACTTTC. It codes for CASSEAPGVGTGPGANVLTF. The chain combines TRBV6-1 with TRBJ2-6; D is possibly TRBD2 (6 bases). The CDR3 is made up of 20 amino acids. The germline CDR1 and CDR2 sequences are MNHNS and SASEGT. Trimming cost V 0 bases and J 2 bases, with 20 bases left between them.

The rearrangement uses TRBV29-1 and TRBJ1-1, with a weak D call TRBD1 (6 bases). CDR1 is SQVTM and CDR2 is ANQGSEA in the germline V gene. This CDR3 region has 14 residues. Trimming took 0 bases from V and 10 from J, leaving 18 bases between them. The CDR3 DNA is TGCAGCGTTGAAGATCGTCGCTCTGGAGGGGGAGCTTTCTTT. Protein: CSVEDRRSGGGAFF.

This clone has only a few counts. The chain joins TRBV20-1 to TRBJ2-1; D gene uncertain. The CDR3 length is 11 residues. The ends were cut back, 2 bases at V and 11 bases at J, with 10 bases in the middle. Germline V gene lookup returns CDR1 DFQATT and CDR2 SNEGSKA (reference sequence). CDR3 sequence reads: CSARSGSQQFF. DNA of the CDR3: TGCAGTGCTAGATCTGGGTCACAGCAGTTCTTC.

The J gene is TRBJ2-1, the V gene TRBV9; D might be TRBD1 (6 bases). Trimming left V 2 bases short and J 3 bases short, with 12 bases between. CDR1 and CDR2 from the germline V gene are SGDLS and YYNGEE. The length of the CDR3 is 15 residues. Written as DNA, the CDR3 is TGTGCCAGCAGCGTCCTGACAGGAAACTACAATGAGCAGTTCTTC. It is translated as CASSVLTGNYNEQFF.

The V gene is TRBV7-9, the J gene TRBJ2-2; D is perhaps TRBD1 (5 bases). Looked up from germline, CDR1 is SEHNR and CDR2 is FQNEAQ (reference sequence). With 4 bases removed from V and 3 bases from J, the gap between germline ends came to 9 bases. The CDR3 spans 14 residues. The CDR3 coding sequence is TGTGCCAGCAGCTGGGGCAGTCACACCGGGGAGCTGTTTTTT. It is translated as CASSWGSHTGELFF.

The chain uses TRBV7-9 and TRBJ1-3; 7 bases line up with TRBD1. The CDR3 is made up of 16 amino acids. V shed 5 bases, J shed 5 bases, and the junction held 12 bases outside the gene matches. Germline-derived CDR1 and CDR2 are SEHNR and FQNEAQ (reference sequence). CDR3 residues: CASSALGQGGRNTIYF. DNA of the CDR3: TGTGCCAGCAGCGCCTTGGGGCAGGGGGGAAGAAACACCATATATTTT.

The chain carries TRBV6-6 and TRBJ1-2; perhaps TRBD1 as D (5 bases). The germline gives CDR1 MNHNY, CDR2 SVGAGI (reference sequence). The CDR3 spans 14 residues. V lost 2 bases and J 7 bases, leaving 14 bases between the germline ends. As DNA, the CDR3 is TGTGCCAGCAGTTACGGTGGCACCACAGGTGGCTACACCTTC. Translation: CASSYGGTTGGYTF.

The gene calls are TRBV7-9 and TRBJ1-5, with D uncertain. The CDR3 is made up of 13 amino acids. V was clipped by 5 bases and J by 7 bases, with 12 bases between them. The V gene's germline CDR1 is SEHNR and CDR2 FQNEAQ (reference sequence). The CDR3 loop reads CASSARGGQPQHF. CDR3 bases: TGTGCCAGCAGCGCCCGAGGAGGCCAGCCCCAGCATTTT.